The following is a T cell receptor (beta chain) sequence with its context. Its target is not known. The UMIs contained a 6-nucleotide sample barcode. They were added by template switching during cDNA synthesis. TCRdb reprocessed the 5' RACE reads and reports one entry per CDR3 protein, with no DNA. The sample's table shows around 400,000 distinct CDR3 sequences. The entry originates in a study of monozygotic twins with inflammatory bowel disease. This CDR3 contains 16 residues. Looked up from germline, CDR1 is MDHEN and CDR2 is SYDVKM. General study results and limits: With inverse Simpson as the measure, TCRbeta diversity was lower in IBD patients than in healthy co-twins. The data did not back a single strong IBD-associated clonotype or signal. IBD patients shared fewer clonotypes with others than healthy twins, especially with disease activity.

This TCR derives from a human donor with ulcerative colitis or Crohn's disease, or a healthy co-twin of an affected twin (not recorded which). The chain carries TRBV28 and TRBJ1-6; lacking DNA, the TRBD1 call made by TCRdb goes unchecked. Sequencing input: blood. CDR3 residues: CASSWDRRRRNSPLHF. The variable domain in full, completed from reference TRBV28 and TRBJ1-6, reads DVKVTQSSRYLVKRTGEKVFLECVQDMDHENMFWYRQDPGLGLRLIYFSYDVKMKEKGDIPEGYSVSREKKERFSLILESASTNQTSMYLCASSWDRRRRNSPLHFGNGTRLTVT.